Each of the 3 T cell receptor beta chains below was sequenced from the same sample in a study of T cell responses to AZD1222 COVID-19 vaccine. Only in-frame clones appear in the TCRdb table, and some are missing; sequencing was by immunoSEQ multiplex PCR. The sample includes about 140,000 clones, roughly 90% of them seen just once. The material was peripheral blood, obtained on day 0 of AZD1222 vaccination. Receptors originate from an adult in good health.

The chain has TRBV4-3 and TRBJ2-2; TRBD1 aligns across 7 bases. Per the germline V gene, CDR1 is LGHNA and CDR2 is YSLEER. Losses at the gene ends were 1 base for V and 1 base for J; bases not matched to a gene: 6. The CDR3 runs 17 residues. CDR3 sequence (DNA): TGCGCCAGCAGCCAAGCCGGGACAGCCATGAACACCGGGGAGCTGTTTTTT. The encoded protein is CASSQAGTAMNTGELFF.

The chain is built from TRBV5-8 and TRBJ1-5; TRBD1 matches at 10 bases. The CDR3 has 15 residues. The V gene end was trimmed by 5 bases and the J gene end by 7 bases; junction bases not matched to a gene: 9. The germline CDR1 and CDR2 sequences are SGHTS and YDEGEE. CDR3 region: CASRQTGTGEQPQHF. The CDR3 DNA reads TGTGCCAGCAGGCAGACCGGGACAGGGGAACAGCCCCAGCATTTT.

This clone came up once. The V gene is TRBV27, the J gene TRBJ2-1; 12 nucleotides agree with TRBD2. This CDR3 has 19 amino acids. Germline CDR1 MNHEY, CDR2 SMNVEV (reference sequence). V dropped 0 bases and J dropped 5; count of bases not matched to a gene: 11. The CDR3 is CASSLSWWASGRAHNEQFF. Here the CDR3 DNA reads TGTGCCAGCAGTTTATCTTGGTGGGCTAGCGGGAGGGCTCACAATGAGCAGTTCTTC.